This TCR beta chain is drawn from a study of neurological immune-mediated disorders (dated by TCRdb to about 2019). About the full investigation: The study compared peripheral blood TCR-beta repertoires of HTLV-I-associated myelopathy (HAM/TSP) patients, multiple sclerosis patients and healthy controls using UMI-based sequencing. The 90 to 110 TCR-beta libraries included longitudinal samples, technical triplicates and paired sorted CD4+ and CD8+ T-cell subsets alongside PBMC samples. Each longitudinal HAM/TSP and healthy donor was sampled at 3 time-points spaced at about 3-45 month intervals. The cohort comprised around 70 subjects: 15 or so HAM/TSP patients, 35 or so multiple sclerosis patients and 20 or so healthy controls.

The intended sense of this specimen's time point label: longitudinal time-point 1 (baseline). Libraries from unsorted PBMCs were made from 2 million PBMCs kept in RNAlater at -80 degrees C until RNA extraction. Peripheral blood underwent Ficoll-Hypaque density gradient centrifugation to isolate PBMCs, which were then cryopreserved in liquid nitrogen. cDNA was synthesized by template-switch 5'RACE using a primer carrying a 10-nucleotide random unique molecular identifier by which each TCR transcript was tagged. Each sequencing run produced over 160 million TCR-beta sequences covering 15-18 subjects. Total RNA was extracted with the RNeasy kit. TCR-beta VDJ regions were amplified with primers for the TCR constant region and the 5'RACE anchor, using the KAPA Real-time Library Amplification kit. Sample indexes and Illumina adaptors were added in a first PCR, and a second PCR then increased library yield. After Ampure bead purification, the TCR product of roughly 650 bp was size-selected on a 2% E-gel SizeSelection system. Before pooling, library quality was checked on a Bioanalyzer, concentration was measured with Qubit, and libraries were quantified with the Kapa Library Quantification kit. An Illumina HiSeq 2500 was used to sequence the libraries paired-end at 2 x 150 bp. To increase sequence diversity, roughly 24-31% phiX was spiked into each library pool. From the authors' description of their analysis: Quality-filtered reads were processed with the UMI-based MiGEC pipeline, and over 85% of raw TCR sequences were removed by the MiGEC pipeline during error correction. VDJ genes were aligned to IMGT germline references, and clonotypes were defined by unique CDR3 amino acid sequence plus V-J genes. VDJtools evaluated clonal expansion, Shannon diversity and CDR3 relatedness (CalcPairwiseDistances, ClusterSamples); CLCbio workbench built phylogenetic trees. A clone was classed as expanded if it had 8 or more unique UMIs, a cutoff based on coefficient-of-variation modelling across technical triplicates. The public reads were reanalyzed by TCRdb: fastp trimming at Q25, MiXCR alignment, in-frame beta chains only. Entries are consolidated by CDR3 protein sequence, retaining the most common genes and DNA. TCRdb's processing, not the authors', yielded these V and J calls. This sample has about 71,000 distinct CDR3 sequences in its table, and approximately 13% of those were observed once. The ten top clones hold 4.6% of the sample.

About this clonotype itself: The target of this receptor is not known. The input lacks base qualities; no much larger clone sits a single base away.

General findings and caveats noted by the study authors: TCR clonal expansion was highest in HAM/TSP patients and lowest in MS patients, with MS patients falling below even healthy controls. No identical CDR3 amino acid sequences were found to be shared among expanded clones across subjects, suggesting that TCR-beta repertoires were private in all groups.

The CDR3 sequence holds 15 residues, the cysteine and phenylalanine included. Solely the CDR3 DNA is kept, with 45 bases framed from the first base. V loses 3 bases, J loses 7 bases, and the germline ends lie 15 bases apart. CDR1 and CDR2 (MGHRA, YSYEKL) derive from the germline V gene. The source material was PBMCs. The receptor was derived from a female donor with HTLV-1-associated myelopathy (HAM/TSP). The sequence joins TRBV4-1 to TRBJ2-2; TRBD2 is perhaps the D gene, given 5 matching bases. The nucleotide sequence reads as follows: TGCGCCAGCAGCCAGGCCTACCGAGGGCTCGGGGAGCTGTTTTTT. The resulting protein is CASSQAYRGLGELFF.